The present T cell receptor (beta chain) was sequenced within a study of circulating and synovial CD4+ cells in juvenile arthritis (dated by TCRdb to 2014 to 2015). Study-wide context: Within each patient, the study compared the TCRbeta CDR3 repertoires of three groups: circulating HLA-DR+ CD4 T cells, bulk blood CD4 T cells, and synovial CD4 T cells. Repertoire sequencing aimed to confirm that a circulating synovial-like CD4 T cell subset was enriched in synovial clonotypes. Paper-wide results and their limitations: Traditional Vbeta family usage analysis did not detect the difference between circulating pathogenic-like lymphocytes and bulk blood T cells. Synovial and circulating pathogenic-like lymphocyte repertoires were less diverse than bulk blood CD4 repertoires, and some CPL samples were as oligoclonal as synovium. Because CPL samples and bulk blood CD4 samples differed in T cell genome counts by at least an order of magnitude, sample-size effects were addressed. Because overlap with synovium was found to increase with sequencing depth, the full repertoire overlap was likely underestimated by the measured shared-clonotype fractions. Circulating pathogenic-like lymphocytes clustered with synovial T cells and shared a substantially higher fraction of CDR3 sequences with synovium than bulk blood.

The library was obtained by the immunoSEQ multiplex PCR assay. TCRbeta CDR3 sequencing was performed as a commercial service by an external provider. In the source study's methods: The analyses relied on productive nucleotide sequences along with amino acid sequences obtained through in silico translation. Diversity was measured as Renyi entropy over a range of alpha values, and the median of 200 repeated subsamples was taken to equalise sample size. Pairwise repertoire distance was calculated as one minus the Chao-modified Jaccard index to correct for under-sampling and was used for clustering. Frequency-weighted overlap with synovial clonotypes was computed over 200 sample sizes, 200 draws without replacement each, and reported at the smaller sample's size. TCRdb stores this immuneACCESS table with in-frame sequences only. Part of the clones is absent; in the studies checked, under half of the shortfall reflects unresolved V genes, and no reason is known for the rest. V and J calls plus clone size are reproduced from that table; the DNA served to infer D and trimming. The sample has approximately 16,000 clones on record, around nine tenths of them singletons. The top ten hold less than 0.9% of the sample.

Donors of the sequenced samples were patients with active juvenile idiopathic arthritis. Cells were sorted right after thawing, and dead cells were excluded with Live/Dead Fixable Near-IR Stain. The CDR3 starts with the cysteine, ends with the phenylalanine, and has 17 residues. Of the read, only the CDR3 DNA is kept; its 51 bases are in frame from base 1. From the germline V gene (reference sequence), CDR1 is LNHDA and CDR2 is SQIVND. V lost 3 bases and J lost 3 bases, and the count of bases not matched to a germline gene is 10. As for this clone: There is no known antigen for this receptor. No base quality values were provided; no much bigger clone lies one nucleotide off.

The chain employs TRBV19 and TRBJ2-1; TRBD2 lines up with 8 middle nucleotides. The receptor was derived from a human donor with juvenile idiopathic arthritis. Material: CD4+ T cells from blood. The DNA sequence is TGTGCCAGTAGTATGGGGCGGGGGGCCCACTACTACAATGAGCAGTTCTTC. Translated, this is CASSMGRGAHYYNEQFF.